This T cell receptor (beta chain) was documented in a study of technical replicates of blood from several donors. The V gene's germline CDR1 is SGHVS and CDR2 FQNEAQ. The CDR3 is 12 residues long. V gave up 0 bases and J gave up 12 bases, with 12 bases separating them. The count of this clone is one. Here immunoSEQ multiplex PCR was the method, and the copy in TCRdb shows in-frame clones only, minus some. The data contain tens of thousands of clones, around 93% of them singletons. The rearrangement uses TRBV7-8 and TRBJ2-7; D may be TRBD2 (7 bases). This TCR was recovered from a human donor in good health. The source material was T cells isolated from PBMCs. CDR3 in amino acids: CASSLAPGGRYF. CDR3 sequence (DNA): TGTGCCAGCAGCTTAGCCCCGGGGGGCAGGTACTTC.